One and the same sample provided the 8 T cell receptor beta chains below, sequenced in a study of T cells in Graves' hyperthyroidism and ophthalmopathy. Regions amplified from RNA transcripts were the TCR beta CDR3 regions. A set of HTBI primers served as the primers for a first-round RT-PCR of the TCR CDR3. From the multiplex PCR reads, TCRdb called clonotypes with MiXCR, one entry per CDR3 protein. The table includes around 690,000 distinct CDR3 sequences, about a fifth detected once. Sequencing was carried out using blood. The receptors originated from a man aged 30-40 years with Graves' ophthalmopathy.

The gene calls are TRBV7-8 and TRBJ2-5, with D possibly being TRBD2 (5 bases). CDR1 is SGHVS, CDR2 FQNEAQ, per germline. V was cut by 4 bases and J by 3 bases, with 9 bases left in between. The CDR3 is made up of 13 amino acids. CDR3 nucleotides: TGTGCCAGCAGCTGGTGGCGGGAAGAGACCCAGTACTTC. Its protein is CASSWWREETQYF.

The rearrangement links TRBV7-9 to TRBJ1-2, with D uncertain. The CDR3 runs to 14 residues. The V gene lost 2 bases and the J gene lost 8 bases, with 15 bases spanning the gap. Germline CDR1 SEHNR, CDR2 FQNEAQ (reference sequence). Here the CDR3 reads CASSLPGTVGGYTF. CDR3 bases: TGTGCCAGCAGCTTACCAGGCACCGTCGGGGGCTACACCTTC. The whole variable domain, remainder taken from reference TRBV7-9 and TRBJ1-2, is DTGVSQNPRHKITKRGQNVTFRCDPISEHNRLYWYRQTLGQGPEFLTYFQNEAQLEKSRLLSDRFSAERPKGSFSTLEIQRTEQGDSAMYLCASSLPGTVGGYTFGSGTRLTVV.

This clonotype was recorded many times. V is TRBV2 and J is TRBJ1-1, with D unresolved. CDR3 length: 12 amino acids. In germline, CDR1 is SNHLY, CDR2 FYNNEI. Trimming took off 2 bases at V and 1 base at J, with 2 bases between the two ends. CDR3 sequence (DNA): TGTGCCAGCAGTGAATGGAACACTGAAGCTTTCTTT. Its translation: CASSEWNTEAFF. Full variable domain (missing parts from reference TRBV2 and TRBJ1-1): EPEVTQTPSHQVTQMGQEVILRCVPISNHLYFYWYRQILGQKVEFLVSFYNNEISEKSEIFDDQFSVERPDGSNFTLKIRSTKLEDSAMYFCASSEWNTEAFFGQGTRLTVV.

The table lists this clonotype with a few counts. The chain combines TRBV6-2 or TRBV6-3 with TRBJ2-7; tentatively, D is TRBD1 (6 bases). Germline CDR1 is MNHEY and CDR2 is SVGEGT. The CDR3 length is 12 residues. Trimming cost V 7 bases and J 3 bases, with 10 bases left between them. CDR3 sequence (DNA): TGTGCCAGCAAGGGGACACTCTACGAGCAGTACTTC. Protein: CASKGTLYEQYF.

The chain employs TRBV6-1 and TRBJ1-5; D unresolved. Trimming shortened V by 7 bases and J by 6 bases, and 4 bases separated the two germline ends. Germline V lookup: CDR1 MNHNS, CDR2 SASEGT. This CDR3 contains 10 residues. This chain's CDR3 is CASNRQPQHF. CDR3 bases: TGTGCCAGCAACCGTCAGCCCCAGCATTTT.

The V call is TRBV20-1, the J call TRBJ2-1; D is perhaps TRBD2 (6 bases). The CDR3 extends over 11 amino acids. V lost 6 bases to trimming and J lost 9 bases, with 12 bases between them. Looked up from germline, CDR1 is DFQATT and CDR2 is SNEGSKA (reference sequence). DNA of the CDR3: TGCAGTGCCCCCGGAGGGAGTGAGCAGTTCTTC. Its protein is CSAPGGSEQFF.

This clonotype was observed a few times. The CDR3 coding sequence is TGCAGTTCCCCAGGCGGGCCGGGAGTTAGTGAGCAGTTCTTC. It specifies CSSPGGPGVSEQFF. The chain couples TRBV20-1 to TRBJ2-1; D possibly corresponds to TRBD2 (6 bases). V lost 8 bases and J 9 bases, leaving 23 bases between the germline ends. From germline, CDR1 is DFQATT and CDR2 SNEGSKA (reference sequence). This CDR3 spans 14 amino acids.

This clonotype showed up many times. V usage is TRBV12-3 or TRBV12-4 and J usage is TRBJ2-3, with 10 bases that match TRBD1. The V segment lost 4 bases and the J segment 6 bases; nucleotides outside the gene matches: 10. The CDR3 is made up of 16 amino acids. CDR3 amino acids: CASSYLPGQGRDTQYF. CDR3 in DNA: TGTGCCAGCAGTTACCTCCCGGGACAGGGGCGGGATACGCAGTATTTT.